A selection of T cell receptor beta chains follows, all from one sample in a study of vaccination effects on CD4 cells after COVID-19. Assay: immunoSEQ multiplex PCR; the TCRdb copy retains only in-frame clones and omits some. The table records 40,000 to 55,000 clones, approximately 82% of them present only once. The antigens of these receptors remain unknown. Source: CD4+ T cells from PBMCs cultured without peptide, taken after COVID-19 vaccination. These receptors were taken from a human donor who had a prior SARS-CoV-2 infection. The CDR3 runs from the conserved cysteine through the conserved F or W. The D gene is left open where the match is weak. Size tells how often a clone was seen (once, few, many) or the class of an expanded clone, and some rows leave it out.

cdr3_length	j_call	clone_size	v_call	d_call	cdr3_aa	cdr3_nt
15	TRBJ2-1	few	TRBV4-2	.	CASSLGSGGDNEQFF	TGTGCCAGCAGCCTCGGAAGTGGCGGGGACAATGAGCAGTTCTTC
15	TRBJ2-7	few	TRBV7-2	.	CASSLEYWQDYEQYF	TGTGCCAGCAGCTTAGAGTACTGGCAGGACTACGAGCAGTACTTC
17	TRBJ2-4	.	TRBV4-2	.	CASSQVSGGLDKNIQYF	TGTGCCAGCAGCCAAGTTTCAGGGGGACTAGATAAAAACATTCAGTACTTC
13	TRBJ2-3	.	TRBV6-1	TRBD2	CASSLAGADTQYF	TGTGCCAGCAGTTTAGCGGGAGCAGATACGCAGTATTTT
14	TRBJ2-2	.	TRBV30	TRBD1	CATRQGADTGELFF	TGTGCCACCAGACAGGGGGCGGACACCGGGGAGCTGTTTTTT
12	TRBJ1-1	.	TRBV7-9	.	CASSVEDTEAFF	TGTGCCAGCAGCGTGGAAGACACTGAAGCTTTCTTT
14	TRBJ1-1	.	TRBV4-2	.	CASSQELPGRGAFF	TGTGCCAGCAGCCAGGAACTGCCGGGAAGGGGAGCTTTCTTT
14	TRBJ1-2	.	TRBV5-4	.	CASSLGTRVFGYTF	TGTGCCAGCAGCTTGGGGACGAGGGTTTTTGGCTACACCTTC
16	TRBJ2-6	.	TRBV7-2	.	CASSALEGSGANVLTF	TGTGCCAGCAGCGCCCTCGAGGGTTCTGGGGCCAACGTCCTGACTTTC
15	TRBJ2-5	.	TRBV7-8	TRBD2	CASSTGLAGSETQYF	TGTGCCAGCAGTACGGGACTAGCGGGATCGGAGACCCAGTACTTC
17	TRBJ2-1	.	TRBV14	.	CASSQVFRGPLYNEQFF	TGTGCCAGCAGCCAAGTGTTCCGGGGGCCTCTATACAATGAGCAGTTCTTC
14	TRBJ2-1	.	TRBV3-1/TRBV3-2	.	CASSQDRLSGEQFF	TGTGCCAGCAGCCAAGACAGACTCTCTGGGGAGCAGTTCTTC
14	TRBJ2-1	few	TRBV9	TRBD2	CASAGTSHPSEQFF	TGTGCCAGCGCCGGGACTAGTCACCCTAGTGAGCAGTTCTTC
13	TRBJ2-4	.	TRBV5-8	.	CASSLAPGNIQYF	TGTGCCAGCAGCTTGGCCCCAGGGAACATTCAGTACTTC
17	TRBJ2-3	.	TRBV4-2	TRBD2	CASSQEPSGGTTDTQYF	TGTGCCAGCAGCCAAGAGCCTAGCGGGGGGACAACAGATACGCAGTATTTT
16	TRBJ2-3	.	TRBV5-6	.	CASSHMAPGSTDTQYF	TGTGCCAGCAGCCATATGGCCCCGGGTAGCACAGATACGCAGTATTTT
15	TRBJ2-3	.	TRBV7-2	TRBD2	CASSFRLAGSDTQYF	TGTGCCAGCAGCTTCCGACTAGCGGGTTCAGATACGCAGTATTTT
14	TRBJ2-5	.	TRBV7-2	.	CASSFSGISKTQYF	TGTGCCAGCAGCTTCTCGGGAATATCGAAGACCCAGTACTTC
14	TRBJ2-1	.	TRBV4-3	.	CASSQDGGGYEQFF	TGCGCCAGCAGCCAAGATGGGGGCGGCTATGAGCAGTTCTTC
14	TRBJ1-5	.	TRBV30	TRBD1	CAWKRGQGNQPQHF	TGTGCCTGGAAGAGGGGACAGGGAAATCAGCCCCAGCATTTT
16	TRBJ1-6	.	TRBV27	.	CASRGMDRGYNSPLHF	TGTGCCAGCAGGGGGATGGACAGAGGATATAATTCACCCCTCCACTTT
12	TRBJ1-1	.	TRBV28	.	CASSLRGAGAFF	TGTGCCAGCAGTTTGAGGGGCGCAGGAGCTTTCTTT
15	TRBJ1-2	few	TRBV2	.	CASRRLRAGEDGYTF	TGTGCCAGCAGACGCCTCCGAGCGGGGGAAGATGGCTACACCTTC
16	TRBJ2-7	.	TRBV5-6	TRBD2	CASSLASGRASYEQYF	TGTGCCAGCAGCTTGGCCAGCGGGAGGGCTTCCTACGAGCAGTACTTC
13	TRBJ1-6	.	TRBV3-1/TRBV3-2	TRBD1	CASSQSGGSPLHF	TGTGCCAGCAGCCAGTCAGGGGGTTCACCCCTCCACTTT
15	TRBJ2-2	.	TRBV11-1	.	CASSLNLQGSGELFF	TGTGCCAGCAGCTTAAACCTGCAAGGCTCCGGGGAGCTGTTTTTT
13	TRBJ1-4	.	TRBV11-2	.	CASSLDRAGELFF	TGTGCCAGCAGCTTAGATAGGGCTGGGGAACTGTTTTTT
15	TRBJ1-2	.	TRBV10-3	.	CAISESIGADYGYTF	TGTGCCATCAGTGAATCTATAGGGGCGGACTATGGCTACACCTTC
15	TRBJ2-5	.	TRBV4-2	TRBD2	CASSASGGASETQYF	TGTGCCAGCAGCGCGAGCGGGGGGGCCTCAGAGACCCAGTACTTC
15	TRBJ1-2	.	TRBV5-1	TRBD1	CASSEGTGYSYGYTF	TGCGCCAGCAGCGAGGGGACAGGGTATAGCTATGGCTACACCTTC
18	TRBJ1-4	.	TRBV24-1	TRBD1	CATSDGLMSAGGSEKLFF	TGTGCCACCAGTGATGGCCTCATGAGCGCAGGGGGGAGTGAAAAACTGTTTTTT
15	TRBJ2-1	.	TRBV19	TRBD1	CASNPGTVSYNEQFF	TGTGCCAGTAACCCCGGGACAGTCTCCTACAATGAGCAGTTCTTC
17	TRBJ1-6	.	TRBV11-2	.	CASSLGGPIKSGSPLHF	TGTGCCAGCAGCTTAGGGGGCCCCATTAAATCAGGATCACCCCTCCACTTT